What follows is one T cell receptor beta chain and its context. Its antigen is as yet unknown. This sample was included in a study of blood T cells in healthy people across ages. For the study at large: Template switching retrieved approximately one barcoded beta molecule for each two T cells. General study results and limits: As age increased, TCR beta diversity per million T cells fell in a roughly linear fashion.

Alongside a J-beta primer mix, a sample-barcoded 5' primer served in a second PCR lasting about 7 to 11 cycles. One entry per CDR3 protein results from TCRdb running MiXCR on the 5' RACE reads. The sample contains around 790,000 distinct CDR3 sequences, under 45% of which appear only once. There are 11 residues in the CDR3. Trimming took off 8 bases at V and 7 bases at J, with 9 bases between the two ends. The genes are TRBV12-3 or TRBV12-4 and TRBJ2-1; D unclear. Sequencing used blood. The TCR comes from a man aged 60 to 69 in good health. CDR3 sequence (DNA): TGTGCCAGCCAGTCTCAGAATGAGCAGTTCTTC. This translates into CASQSQNEQFF.